This T cell receptor (beta chain) stems from a study of T cell responses to AZD1222 COVID-19 vaccine. About the study: Pooled samples include second doses given at about 4 or 12 weeks.

Measured with immunoSEQ multiplex PCR; TCRdb has only the in-frame clones, and not every one. The sample gives 180,000 or so clones, around 94% of which show up once; approximately 0.6% is in the top ten. V lost 7 bases and J lost 3; bases outside the gene matches: 7. The CDR3 totals 14 residues. Germline V gives CDR1 SGHTA, CDR2 FQGNSA. A few counts support this clone. Its antigen is undetermined. General study findings and limits: Repertoire samples came only from after the peak T cell response. Spike was spanned by vaccine-associated CD4 TCRs, which were dominant at 160-218 and 743-854. Donors were mostly white British, more females; clonal diversity possibly underestimated.

Material: peripheral blood, obtained on day 0 of AZD1222 vaccination. The source of this sequence is an adult in good health. V and J are TRBV7-2 and TRBJ2-7, with TRBD1 matching 9 bases. The CDR3 sequence: CASTPNRGLYEQYF. In DNA form, the CDR3 reads TGTGCCAGCACCCCGAACAGGGGGCTCTACGAGCAGTACTTC.